This TCR beta chain was profiled in a study of shared clonotypes between healthy human individuals. At the level of the study: Serving as donors were a couple of women and a few men, whose ages spanned 18 to 49. Per-donor plates numbered three CD4 naive, three CD4 memory, two CD8 naive and one CD8 memory. Study observations and caveats: An effect of sequencing depth on clonotype sharing among donors was expected.

About this clone: Its antigen remains unidentified.

Data came from immunoSEQ multiplex PCR; TCRdb stores just in-frame clones and leaves some out. This table holds about 870,000 clones, 80% to 95% found once. Positively selected for CCR7, the CD45RO-negative cells used as naive CD8 cells excluded terminally differentiated effector memory CD45RA+ cells. The donor cohort consisted entirely of Caucasian adults residing in Nashville, Tennessee. V lost 3 bases, J lost 5 bases, and 5 bases lay in between. Germline assignment: CDR1 MNHEY and CDR2 SMNVEV (reference sequence). CDR3 length: 12 amino acids. Sequencing input: naive CD8+ T cells sorted from blood. This TCR derives from a man between 25 and 39 years old in good health. The V call is TRBV27, the J call TRBJ2-1; no firm D call. CDR3 protein: CASSFMNNEQFF. The CDR3 nucleotides are TGTGCCAGCAGTTTCATGAACAATGAGCAGTTCTTC.